Below are 10 T cell receptor beta chains sequenced from a single sample in a study of blood T cells in healthy people across ages. The authors ran a second PCR of 7 to 11 cycles using a sample-barcoded 5' primer and a J-beta primer mix. Using its own MiXCR run on the 5' RACE reads, TCRdb lists one record per CDR3 protein. This table holds about 1,600,000 distinct CDR3 sequences, 40% to 50% found once. Sequencing was carried out using blood. The source is a woman aged 18-29 years in good health.

The chain couples TRBV7-2 to TRBJ2-1; 8 bases are shared with TRBD2. This CDR3 region has 15 residues. In germline, CDR1 is SGHTA, CDR2 FQGNSA. The V gene end was trimmed by 4 bases and the J gene end by 5 bases; junction bases not matched to a gene: 7. The CDR3 nucleotides read TGTGCCAGCAGCTCTCGCGGGGGGTACCACAATGAGCAGTTCTTC. Translating it yields CASSSRGGYHNEQFF.

The chain is built from TRBV6-1 and TRBJ1-4, with TRBD1 as a possible D gene (5 bases). CDR1 and CDR2 (germline): MNHNS, SASEGT. The V gene lost 6 bases and the J gene lost 8 bases, with 10 bases spanning the gap. This CDR3 has 12 residues. The CDR3 DNA is TGTGCCAGCAGCCGCAGGGCGGAAAAACTGTTTTTT. Amino acids: CASSRRAEKLFF.

The sample holds many counts of this clonotype. This chain links TRBV4-1 with TRBJ2-5; the D gene is possibly TRBD2 (5 bases). V lost 1 base, J lost 4 bases, and 19 bases lay in between. This CDR3 has 17 residues. Germline V gene data show CDR1 as MGHRA and CDR2 as YSYEKL. The CDR3: CASSQVRLLDFGETQYF. The CDR3 DNA is TGCGCCAGCAGCCAAGTACGGCTACTAGATTTCGGAGAGACCCAGTACTTC.

This clonotype was seen more than once but under ten times. This chain uses TRBV12-5 with TRBJ2-1, with D hard to call. With 1 base removed from V and 5 bases from J, the gap between germline ends came to 9 bases. Germline loops: CDR1 LGHNT, CDR2 FRNRAP. This CDR3 is built from 14 residues. The CDR3: CASGLGRGDNEQFF. Written as DNA, the CDR3 is TGTGCTAGTGGTTTGGGCCGTGGGGACAATGAGCAGTTCTTC.

Remarks on this clonotype: An end of the junction differs from the germline gene, which may be a read error. The chain combines TRBV11-1 with TRBJ2-2, with D perhaps TRBD1 or TRBD2 (5 bases each). The CDR3 totals 15 residues. Germline V gene lookup returns CDR1 SGHAT and CDR2 FQDESV (reference sequence). CDR3 protein: CASSRIGPGTGDLFF. CDR3 coding DNA: TGTGCCAGCAGCCGAATCGGCCCCGGCACCGGGGACCTGTTTTTT.

The chain combines TRBV6-1 with TRBJ2-7; the match to TRBD1 covers 7 bases. Trimming cost V 4 bases and J 3 bases; bases outside gene matches: 9. CDR1 is MNHNS, CDR2 SASEGT, per germline. The CDR3 runs 15 residues. The CDR3 coding sequence is TGTGCCAGCAGTGGGAAACAGGGGCTTCACTACGAGCAGTACTTC. Protein product: CASSGKQGLHYEQYF.

A few counts support this clonotype. This chain connects TRBV13 to TRBJ1-2; D gene unclear. Trimming removed 0 bases from V and 3 bases from J, with 8 bases in between. The CDR3 length is 14 residues. CDR1 and CDR2 from the germline V gene are PRHDT and FYEKMQ (reference sequence). The CDR3 reads CASSLGWRDYGYTF. The CDR3 DNA follows: TGTGCCAGCAGCTTAGGGTGGCGGGACTATGGCTACACCTTC.

The chain carries TRBV20-1 and TRBJ1-2, with TRBD1 matching 10 bases. J was trimmed by 4 bases and V by 4 bases; bases with no gene match: 9. Germline lookup yields CDR1 DFQATT and CDR2 SNEGSKA (reference sequence). The length of the CDR3 is 15 residues. CDR3 DNA sequence: TGCAGTGCTACTCCGGGACAGGGGTCTCCCTATGGCTACACCTTC. It codes for CSATPGQGSPYGYTF.

V usage is TRBV5-1 and J usage is TRBJ2-5; TRBD2 matches at 8 bases. Judging by the DNA end, TRBJ2-7 fits better; the J call may be wrong. This CDR3 comprises 16 residues. The V gene's germline CDR1 is SGHRS and CDR2 YFSETQ. The DNA of the CDR3 is TGCGCCAGCAGCTTTGTACCCACTAGCGGAGGGTACGAGCAGTACTTC. It yields the protein CASSFVPTSGGYEQYF.

The chain is built from TRBV12-3 or TRBV12-4 and TRBJ1-6, with D unclear. V gave up 0 bases and J gave up 3 bases, with 9 bases separating them. This CDR3 has 16 residues. CDR3 nucleotides: TGTGCCAGCAGTTTAGCTCCTCCAGGCTATAATTCACCCCTCCACTTT. Amino acid sequence: CASSLAPPGYNSPLHF.